The present TCR beta chain was sequenced within a study of blood T cell repertoires in COVID-19. Study context: There were acute and convalescent COVID-19 samples, and they came from the United States, Italy and Spain. Sample material is recorded as cDNA or gDNA derived from T cells, B-cell-depleted T cells, or PBMCs.

The CDR3 loop spans 14 amino acids. Trimming stripped 4 bases from V and 6 bases from J, with 16 bases between. Germline CDR1 SGDLS, CDR2 YYNGEE. Only in-frame clones appear in the TCRdb table, and some are missing; sequencing was by immunoSEQ multiplex PCR. The sample includes roughly 410,000 clones, around 87% of them seen just once. The gene calls are TRBV9 and TRBJ1-2; D is possibly TRBD1 (5 bases). This TCR was recovered from a woman aged 55-70 years with COVID-19, enrolled during active disease. Sequencing used peripheral blood. Here the CDR3 DNA reads TGTGCCAGCAGCTCCTCCGGAGGGGAGGATGGCTACACCTTC. It codes for CASSSSGGEDGYTF. Full variable domain (rest looked up from reference TRBV9 and TRBJ1-2): DSGVTQTPKHLITATGQRVTLRCSPRSGDLSVYWYQQSLDQGLQFLIQYYNGEERAKGNILERFSAQQFPDLHSELNLSSLELGDSALYFCASSSSGGEDGYTFGSGTRLTVV.